This is a list of T cell receptor beta chains from one sample in a study of T cell responses to AZD1222 COVID-19 vaccine. Here immunoSEQ multiplex PCR was the method, and the copy in TCRdb shows in-frame clones only, minus some. The data show about 86,000 clones, with about nine tenths seen just once and 3% held by the top ten. The sequencing used peripheral blood, collected on day 0 of AZD1222 vaccination. The receptors were gathered from an adult in good health. Both conserved end residues are part of each CDR3. A D gene is named only where the DNA matches it firmly. Some rows have no size entry. The others give once, few or many, or a class for an expanded clone.

size | J | D | V | DNA | CDR3
NA | TRBJ2-5 | NA | TRBV5-1 | TGCGCCAGTAGGGGGGAAGAGACCCAGTACTTC | CASRGEETQYF
once | TRBJ2-1 | TRBD2 | TRBV7-2 | TGTGCCAGCAGCTTAGTGTCAAGCGGGGGCCATGAGCAGTTCTTC | CASSLVSSGGHEQFF
NA | TRBJ1-5 | NA | TRBV19 | TGTGCCAGTACCTGGACAACCCCGGGCAATCAGCCCCAGCATTTT | CASTWTTPGNQPQHF
NA | TRBJ1-5 | NA | TRBV19 | TGTGCCAGTAGTCCCGGCCGGCTCAATCAGCCCCAGCATTTT | CASSPGRLNQPQHF
NA | TRBJ1-4 | NA | TRBV6-5 | TGTGCCAGCCGACCGTCCGGGCCTGGGGAAAAACTGTTTTTT | CASRPSGPGEKLFF
NA | TRBJ2-3 | NA | TRBV7-8 | TGTGCCAGCAGCCACACAGAGGGTACGCAGTATTTT | CASSHTEGTQYF
NA | TRBJ2-5 | TRBD1 | TRBV28 | TGTGCCAGCAGTTCGGGACAGCAAGAGACCCAGTACTTC | CASSSGQQETQYF
NA | TRBJ1-1 | NA | TRBV6-5 | TGTGCCAGCAGGTTGGGGAACACTGAAGCTTTCTTT | CASRLGNTEAFF
NA | TRBJ2-2 | TRBD2 | TRBV6-1 | TGTGCCAGCAGTGGAACCGGGACTAGCGGCACCGGGGAGCTGTTTTTT | CASSGTGTSGTGELFF
NA | TRBJ1-6 | NA | TRBV11-2 | TGTGCCAGCAGCTTAGAGGGGCGGGTGGCGGGTTCACCCCTCCACTTT | CASSLEGRVAGSPLHF
NA | TRBJ1-6 | NA | TRBV7-9 | TGTGCCAGCAGCTTAGACTCCCCTTCACCCCTCCACTTT | CASSLDSPSPLHF
NA | TRBJ1-5 | NA | TRBV7-3 | TGTGCCAGCAGCTTAGGAGCGGGGCCCCAGCATTTT | CASSLGAGPQHF
NA | TRBJ1-1 | NA | TRBV5-1 | TGCGCCAGCAGCTTGGAGGGACACTTGAACACTGAAGCTTTCTTT | CASSLEGHLNTEAFF
once | TRBJ2-1 | TRBD2 | TRBV5-4 | TGTGCCAGCCCGGCGGCGGGAGGGCCAAATGAGCAGTTCTTC | CASPAAGGPNEQFF
NA | TRBJ2-7 | NA | TRBV6-6 | TGTGCCAGCAGTTACGAGTACCGGAACTACGAGCAGTACTTC | CASSYEYRNYEQYF
NA | TRBJ2-1 | TRBD2 | TRBV27 | TGTGCCAGCAGTTTATGGGGGGCCAGTAGCGGGAGGGCCGGGAATGAGCAGTTCTTC | CASSLWGASSGRAGNEQFF
NA | TRBJ1-1 | TRBD1 | TRBV3-1/TRBV3-2 | TGTGCCAGCAGCCAGTGGGGGGACAGGGGGCGATGGGTCACTGAAGCTTTCTTT | CASSQWGDRGRWVTEAFF
NA | TRBJ2-1 | TRBD2 | TRBV7-9 | TGTGCCAGCAGCTTAGGGCTAGCGGCTTGGGGGGACAATGAGCAGTTCTTC | CASSLGLAAWGDNEQFF
NA | TRBJ2-1 | TRBD2 | TRBV10-1 | TGCGCCAGCAGTGAGTCGGGCGGGGGAGGGAATGAGCAGTTCTTC | CASSESGGGGNEQFF
NA | TRBJ2-1 | NA | TRBV28 | TGTGCCAGCAGGAGGGGGGGCTCGGATCTCAGAAATGAGCAGTTCTTC | CASRRGGSDLRNEQFF
NA | TRBJ2-5 | TRBD2 | TRBV5-1 | TGCGCCAGCAGCCAAATCGGGGGGGTCGAAGAGACCCAGTACTTC | CASSQIGGVEETQYF
NA | TRBJ2-1 | TRBD2 | TRBV6-5 | TGTGCCAGCAGTTACCCCGGGACTAGCGGGGACAATGAGCAGTTCTTC | CASSYPGTSGDNEQFF
NA | TRBJ2-7 | NA | TRBV6-6 | TGTGCCAGCAGTTACTCAACCCTCCGCTCCTACGAGCAGTACTTC | CASSYSTLRSYEQYF
NA | TRBJ2-7 | TRBD2 | TRBV20-1 | TGCAGTGCTAGTGATGCATTGAGCGGGAGCAACGAGCAGTACTTC | CSASDALSGSNEQYF
NA | TRBJ2-3 | TRBD2 | TRBV10-1 | TGCGCCAGCAGCGAACTAGCGGGAGGGCCTGAAGATACGCAGTATTTT | CASSELAGGPEDTQYF
NA | TRBJ2-2 | NA | TRBV9 | TGTGCCAGCAGCATAGGGGGATTGGACACCGGGGAGCTGTTTTTT | CASSIGGLDTGELFF
NA | TRBJ2-5 | NA | TRBV28 | TGTGCCAGCAGTTTTGCGGGGATCATCGAGACCCAGTACTTC | CASSFAGIIETQYF
NA | TRBJ2-5 | TRBD1 | TRBV6-1 | TGTGCCAGCAGTGACGGGACAGAAGAGACCCAGTACTTC | CASSDGTEETQYF
few | TRBJ2-7 | NA | TRBV6-5 | TGTGCCAGCAGGAGAGAGGGAGGGGGCTACGAGCAGTACTTC | CASRREGGGYEQYF
NA | TRBJ1-1 | NA | TRBV6-6 | TGTGCCAGCAGTTACCCCACTACTGAAGCTTTCTTT | CASSYPTTEAFF
once | TRBJ2-1 | TRBD1 | TRBV9 | TGTGCCAGCAGCGCGGACAGGGGGGACAATGAGCAGTTCTTC | CASSADRGDNEQFF
NA | TRBJ2-2 | TRBD1 | TRBV5-1 | TGCGCCAGCAGCTTGTCCGGGACAGGGGTCACCGGGGAGCTGTTTTTT | CASSLSGTGVTGELFF
NA | TRBJ1-3 | NA | TRBV20-1 | TGCAGTGCTAGTGGGGGCGCGGAAAACACCATATATTTT | CSASGGAENTIYF
once | TRBJ2-7 | TRBD1 | TRBV19 | TGTGCCAGTAGTATAGCCAAGGGACAGTACGAGCAGTACTTC | CASSIAKGQYEQYF
once | TRBJ1-1 | NA | TRBV7-8 | TGTGCCAGCAGCTTAGTTTCTTCCGCCCCCCTTGAAGCTTTCTTT | CASSLVSSAPLEAFF
NA | TRBJ2-3 | TRBD1 | TRBV6-4 | TGTGCCAGCAGTGACGGACAGGGGGGGGTCACAGATACGCAGTATTTT | CASSDGQGGVTDTQYF
NA | TRBJ1-2 | NA | TRBV19 | TGTGCCAGTAGTATAGCCGGCAGCCCTAACTATGGCTACACCTTC | CASSIAGSPNYGYTF
NA | TRBJ1-4 | NA | TRBV2 | TGTGCCAGCAGTGGTCTGGGCGAAAAACTGTTTTTT | CASSGLGEKLFF
NA | TRBJ1-2 | NA | TRBV7-9 | TGTGCCAGCAGCTTGGCCACAGGGACTAACTATGGCTACACCTTC | CASSLATGTNYGYTF
once | TRBJ1-5 | NA | TRBV5-1 | TGCGCCAGCAGCTTGTGGGGAGACGGCAATCAGCCCCAGCATTTT | CASSLWGDGNQPQHF
NA | TRBJ1-1 | NA | TRBV7-9 | TGTGCCAGCAGCTTAATGGCCCGGGGTACTGAAGCTTTCTTT | CASSLMARGTEAFF
NA | TRBJ2-1 | TRBD2 | TRBV7-3 | TGTGCCAGCAGCTTATTCGAAGCGGGAGTGAACAATGAGCAGTTCTTC | CASSLFEAGVNNEQFF
NA | TRBJ1-6 | TRBD1 | TRBV6-1 | TGTGCCAGCAGTGGGGTCGAGGGGGCGTCTGTATCACCCCTCCACTTT | CASSGVEGASVSPLHF
NA | TRBJ1-2 | NA | TRBV5-8 | TGTGCCAGCAGCCCTGGCTGGGGATATGGCTACACCTTC | CASSPGWGYGYTF
NA | TRBJ2-2 | NA | TRBV19 | TGTGCCAGTACGTCGGCAGGGATGACCGGGGAGCTGTTTTTT | CASTSAGMTGELFF
NA | TRBJ1-2 | NA | TRBV6-5 | TGTGCCAGCAGCACAGGGACCGAAGCGGGCTACACCTTC | CASSTGTEAGYTF
medium-sized | TRBJ2-3 | TRBD2 | TRBV7-9 | TGTGCCAGCAGCCCACGGCGCCTAGCGGGGGTCACAGATACGCAGTATTTT | CASSPRRLAGVTDTQYF
NA | TRBJ2-7 | TRBD2 | TRBV9 | TGTGCCAGCAGCGTAGCTAGCGGGAGAGGCGAGCAGTACTTC | CASSVASGRGEQYF
few | TRBJ2-7 | TRBD2 | TRBV7-3 | TGTGCCAGCAGCCTAAACCCTAGCGGCTCCTACGAGCAGTACTTC | CASSLNPSGSYEQYF
NA | TRBJ1-2 | NA | TRBV7-9 | TGTGCCAGCAGCCATGGACAGAACTATGGCTACACCTTC | CASSHGQNYGYTF
NA | TRBJ2-3 | NA | TRBV30 | TGTGCCTGGAGCACAGTAACGAGCACAGATACGCAGTATTTT | CAWSTVTSTDTQYF
NA | TRBJ1-4 | NA | TRBV3-1/TRBV3-2 | TGTGCCAGCAGCCAACTCACGACTAGAAGGGTAGCAAGAGAAAAACTGTTTTTT | CASSQLTTRRVAREKLFF